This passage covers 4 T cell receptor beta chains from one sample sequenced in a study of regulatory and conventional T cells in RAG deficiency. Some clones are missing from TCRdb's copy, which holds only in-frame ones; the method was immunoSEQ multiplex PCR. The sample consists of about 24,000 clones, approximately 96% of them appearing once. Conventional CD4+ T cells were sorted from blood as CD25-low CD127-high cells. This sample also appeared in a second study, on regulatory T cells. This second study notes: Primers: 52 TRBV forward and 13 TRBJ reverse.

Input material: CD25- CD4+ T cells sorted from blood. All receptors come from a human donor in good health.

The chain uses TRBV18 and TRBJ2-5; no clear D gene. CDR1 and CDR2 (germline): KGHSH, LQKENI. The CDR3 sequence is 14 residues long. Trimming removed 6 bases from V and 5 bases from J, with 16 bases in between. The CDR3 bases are TGTGCCAGCTCCCAAGATCGGGTCTCGGAGACCCAGTACTTC. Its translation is CASSQDRVSETQYF. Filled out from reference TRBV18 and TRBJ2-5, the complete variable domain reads NAGVMQNPRHLVRRRGQEARLRCSPMKGHSHVYWYRQLPEEGLKFMVYLQKENIIDESGMPKERFSAEFPKEGPSILRIQQVVRGDSAAYFCASSQDRVSETQYFGPGTRLLVL.

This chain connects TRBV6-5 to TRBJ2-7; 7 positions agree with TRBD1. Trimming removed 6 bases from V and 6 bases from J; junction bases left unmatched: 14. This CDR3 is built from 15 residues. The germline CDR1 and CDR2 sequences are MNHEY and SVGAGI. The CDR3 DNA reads TGTGCCAGCAGATACGGATATGGGACAGAATCCGAGCAGTACTTC. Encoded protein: CASRYGYGTESEQYF.

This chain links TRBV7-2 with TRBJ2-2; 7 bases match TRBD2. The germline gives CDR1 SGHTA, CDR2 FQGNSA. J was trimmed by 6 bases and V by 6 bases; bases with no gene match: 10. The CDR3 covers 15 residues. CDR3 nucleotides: TGTGCCAGCAGAAGCGGGGCAGGGCAGGCCGGGGAGCTGTTTTTT. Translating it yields CASRSGAGQAGELFF.

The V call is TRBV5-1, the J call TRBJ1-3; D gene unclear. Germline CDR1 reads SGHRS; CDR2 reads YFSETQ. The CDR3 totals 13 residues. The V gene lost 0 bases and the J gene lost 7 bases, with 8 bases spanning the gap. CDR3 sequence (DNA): TGCGCCAGCAGCTTGGGGATGGGCAACACCATATATTTT. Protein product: CASSLGMGNTIYF.